Following are 32 T cell receptor beta chains from one sample sequenced in a study of CD8+CD57+ T cells in acquired aplastic anemia. Individuals selected for sequencing had exhibited CD8+CD57+ cell expansion on flow cytometry. Genomic DNA, the template, was used for profiling of the TCR beta VDJ and CDR3. TCRdb reanalysed the reads using MiXCR and keeps one entry per CDR3 protein. The data contain around 200,000 distinct CDR3 sequences, around three fifths of them singletons. Sequences were obtained from sorted CD4+, CD8+, or CD8+CD57+ T cells (not recorded which) from PBMCs. The receptors stem from a human donor with aplastic anemia.

The chain uses TRBV6-2 or TRBV6-3 and TRBJ2-7; weak D call: TRBD2 (5 bases). V was pared by 0 bases and J by 6 bases, with 18 bases between. CDR1 and CDR2 from the germline V gene are MNHEY and SVGEGT. There are 16 residues in the CDR3. CDR3 bases: TGTGCCAGCAGTTACTCGGTCCTCCCCGGAGGTTCCGAGCAGTACTTC. Its protein is CASSYSVLPGGSEQYF.

The rearrangement joins TRBV6-5 to TRBJ2-3, with a possible D match to TRBD2 (7 bases). V lost 8 bases to trimming and J lost 5 bases, with 17 bases between them. The germline V gene encodes CDR1 MNHEY and CDR2 SVGAGI. The CDR3 runs 14 residues. The CDR3 bases are TGTGCCAGCGGGAGGGGGGGTGTCGGAGATACGCAGTATTTT. Its translation is CASGRGGVGDTQYF.

The CDR3 reads CASSLRTGEVTEAFF. The CDR3 DNA sequence: TGTGCCAGCAGCCTCAGGACAGGGGAGGTCACTGAAGCTTTCTTT. The gene calls are TRBV7-3 and TRBJ1-1, with 9 nucleotides matching TRBD1. Germline V gene sequence: CDR1 SGHTA, CDR2 FQGTGA. Losses at the gene ends were 5 bases for V and 4 bases for J; bases not matched to a gene: 8. This CDR3 is built from 15 residues.

This clonotype was counted between two and nine times. The genes are TRBV11-2 and TRBJ2-1; unclear D gene. Germline CDR1 is SGHAT and CDR2 is FQNNGV. V lost 5 bases and J 10 bases, leaving 9 bases between the germline ends. This CDR3 has 11 residues. For the CDR3, the DNA is TGTGCCAGCAGCCCGAACTGGGAGCAGTTCTTC. It yields the protein CASSPNWEQFF.

V is TRBV9 and J is TRBJ2-7, with TRBD2 identical over 8 bases. V was pared by 2 bases and J by 2 bases, with 6 bases of the junction left unmatched. The germline gives CDR1 SGDLS, CDR2 YYNGEE. The CDR3 has 15 residues. CDR3 sequence: CASSVETSGPYEQYF. Here the CDR3 DNA reads TGTGCCAGCAGCGTTGAAACTAGCGGTCCCTACGAGCAGTACTTC.

The rearrangement links TRBV24-1 to TRBJ2-1; 9 bases are a match to TRBD2. The length of the CDR3 is 13 residues. The V and J ends lost 2 bases and 9 bases, in that order; junction bases with no gene match: 1. Germline CDR1 and CDR2: KGHDR and SFDVKD. This CDR3 reads CATSDSLAGEQFF. DNA for the CDR3: TGTGCCACCAGTGATTCACTAGCGGGTGAGCAGTTCTTC.

The chain has TRBV29-1 and TRBJ1-6; D gene uncertain. This CDR3 region has 13 residues. Germline V gene lookup returns CDR1 SQVTM and CDR2 ANQGSEA. The V gene lost 6 bases and the J gene lost 6 bases, with 12 bases spanning the gap. The CDR3 coding sequence is TGCAGCGTAGCTCTCAGAAGTAATTCACCCCTCCACTTT. It translates to CSVALRSNSPLHF.

With respect to this clonotype: Germline and junction disagree at one end, which may indicate a read error. The V gene is TRBV7-7, the J gene TRBJ2-1; D call uncertain. Germline V gene lookup returns CDR1 SSHAT and CDR2 FNYEAQ (reference sequence). The CDR3 has 13 amino acids. The CDR3 DNA reads TGTGCTAGCAGCCCTCGGACCAGCAATGAGCAGTTCTTC. As protein: CASSPRTSNEQFF.

This chain uses TRBV10-3 with TRBJ2-2; possible D gene TRBD1, 6 bases. The ends were cut back, 6 bases at V and 5 bases at J, with 7 bases in the middle. From germline, CDR1 is ENHRY and CDR2 SYGVKD. This CDR3 contains 12 residues. This CDR3 is CAIRQGTGELFF. Here the CDR3 DNA reads TGTGCCATCAGGCAGGGGACCGGGGAGCTGTTTTTT.

This chain links TRBV11-3 with TRBJ2-5; no definite D call. Trimming removed 3 bases from V and 1 base from J, with 12 bases in between. From germline, CDR1 is SGHNT and CDR2 YENEEA. The CDR3 covers 15 residues. The CDR3 nucleotides read TGTGCCAGCAGCTTGGGGAAGTTGACCCAAGAGACCCAGTACTTC. It translates to CASSLGKLTQETQYF.

CDR3 region: CASSLQGGQETQYF. CDR3 DNA sequence: TGTGCCAGCAGCCTACAGGGTGGGCAAGAGACCCAGTACTTC. The chain recombines TRBV7-7 with TRBJ2-5; weak D call: TRBD1 (6 bases). Trimming took 5 bases from V and 2 from J, leaving 12 bases between them. Germline V CDR1 and CDR2: SSHAT, FNYEAQ (reference sequence). This CDR3 has 14 residues. Using reference TRBV7-7 and TRBJ2-5 for the parts outside the CDR3, the full variable domain is GAGVSQSPRYKVTKRGQDVTLRCDPISSHATLYWYQQALGQGPEFLTYFNYEAQPDKSGLPSDRFSAERPEGSISTLTIQRTEQRDSAMYRCASSLQGGQETQYFGPGTRLLVL.

The V call is TRBV6-1, the J call TRBJ2-5, with a tentative D call TRBD2 (7 bases). V lost 0 bases and J 4 bases, leaving 12 bases between the germline ends. CDR1 and CDR2 (germline): MNHNS, SASEGT. CDR3 length: 15 residues. This CDR3 is CASSEAGGQRETQYF. The CDR3 DNA follows: TGTGCCAGCAGTGAAGCGGGGGGGCAGAGAGAGACCCAGTACTTC.

The chain uses TRBV20-1 and TRBJ1-4; D uncertain. Germline CDR1 reads DFQATT; CDR2 reads SNEGSKA (reference sequence). With 5 bases removed from V and 7 bases from J, the gap between germline ends came to 11 bases. CDR3 length: 12 amino acids. This CDR3 is CSAPRGLEKLFF. CDR3 nucleotides: TGCAGTGCTCCCCGCGGGCTTGAAAAACTGTTTTTT.

The CDR3 loop is CASSQGDAGGSPLHF. CDR3 coding DNA: TGTGCCAGCAGCCAAGGGGACGCCGGAGGGTCACCCCTCCACTTT. V gene TRBV5-4 combines with J gene TRBJ1-6; D possibly corresponds to TRBD1 (5 bases). V was clipped by 4 bases and J by 10 bases, with 18 bases between them. Germline CDR1 reads SGHNT; CDR2 reads YYREEE (reference sequence). The CDR3 covers 15 residues.

The table lists this clonotype with a count of one. V is TRBV24-1 and J is TRBJ2-2; D remains ambiguous. The CDR3 sequence is 14 residues long. Trimming took 3 bases from V and 1 from J, leaving 5 bases between them. Germline CDR1 is KGHDR and CDR2 is SFDVKD. This chain's CDR3 is CATSDTGNTGELFF. As DNA, the CDR3 is TGTGCCACCAGTGATACGGGGAACACCGGGGAGCTGTTTTTT.

In DNA, the CDR3 is TGTGCCATCAGAGTAGCGGGGACGGGAAACGAGCAGTACTTC. Its translation: CAIRVAGTGNEQYF. The J gene is TRBJ2-7, the V gene TRBV10-3; TRBD2 aligns across 8 bases. Germline CDR1 and CDR2: ENHRY and SYGVKD. Trimming took 6 bases from V and 5 from J; bases not matched to a gene: 9. The CDR3 length is 14 residues.

The rearrangement joins TRBV29-1 to TRBJ1-1; 9 nucleotides agree with TRBD1. The CDR3 is 13 residues long. The J segment lost 12 bases and the V segment lost 5 bases, leaving 13 bases of the junction unmatched. In germline, CDR1 is SQVTM, CDR2 ANQGSEA. The CDR3 DNA is TGCAGCGTTAGGCGGGACAGGGCGAGTGAGTCTTTCTTT. Its protein product is CSVRRDRASESFF.

This clonotype was seen repeatedly, ten times or more. The gene calls are TRBV10-3 and TRBJ2-7, with D uncertain. The V end lost 2 bases, the J end lost 0 bases, and 8 bases lay between the germline ends. This CDR3 comprises 14 residues. Germline CDR1 is ENHRY and CDR2 is SYGVKD. CDR3 nucleotide sequence: TGTGCCATCAGTGAGACAGCGACCTCCTACGAGCAGTACTTC. Residues: CAISETATSYEQYF.

The genes are TRBV7-2 and TRBJ2-7, with TRBD2 as a possible D gene (7 bases). The V end lost 4 bases, the J end lost 0 bases, and 13 bases lay between the germline ends. Germline assignment: CDR1 SGHTA and CDR2 FQGNSA. This CDR3 is built from 15 residues. The CDR3 region has the DNA TGTGCCAGCAGCTCGCAGGGAGGGGGCTCCTACGAGCAGTACTTC. It encodes CASSSQGGGSYEQYF.

The V gene is TRBV10-3, the J gene TRBJ1-2; no firm D call. Looked up from germline, CDR1 is ENHRY and CDR2 is SYGVKD. The CDR3 length is 12 residues. The V and J ends lost 3 bases and 3 bases respectively, with 5 bases between them. The CDR3 is CAISEQYYGYTF. CDR3 in DNA: TGTGCCATCAGTGAACAGTACTATGGCTACACCTTC.

This clonotype appeared a few times. The CDR3 sequence is CATSREGYSPLHF. CDR3 nucleotides: TGTGCCACCAGCAGAGAAGGGTATTCACCCCTCCACTTT. The chain combines TRBV15 with TRBJ1-6; D is undetermined. V lost 0 bases to trimming and J lost 8 bases, with 5 bases between them. The CDR3 covers 13 residues. CDR1 and CDR2 (germline): LNHNV, YYDKDF (reference sequence).

V and J are TRBV20-1 and TRBJ2-2, with 8 bases lining up with TRBD2. The CDR3 is 16 amino acids. The J segment lost 3 bases and the V segment lost 0 bases, leaving 6 bases of the junction unmatched. CDR1 is DFQATT, CDR2 SNEGSKA, per germline (reference sequence). CDR3 loop: CSARETSGGDTGELFF. The CDR3 DNA reads TGCAGTGCTAGAGAGACCAGCGGGGGAGACACCGGGGAGCTGTTTTTT.

The chain couples TRBV5-1 to TRBJ1-2, with a possible D match to TRBD1 (6 bases). V lost 0 bases, J lost 10 bases, and 16 bases lay in between. The CDR3 extends over 14 amino acids. Germline V CDR1 and CDR2: SGHRS, YFSETQ. CDR3 residues: CASSLDQGSADYTF. CDR3 sequence (DNA): TGCGCCAGCAGCTTGGATCAGGGGAGCGCTGACTACACCTTC. Drawing the rest from reference TRBV5-1 and TRBJ1-2, the complete variable domain is KAGVTQTPRYLIKTRGQQVTLSCSPISGHRSVSWYQQTPGQGLQFLFEYFSETQRNKGNFPGRFSGRQFSNSRSEMNVSTLELGDSALYLCASSLDQGSADYTFGSGTRLTVV.

V gene TRBV5-1 combines with J gene TRBJ2-7; 7 bases align to TRBD1. Germline CDR1 is SGHRS and CDR2 is YFSETQ. V trimming: 4 bases; J trimming: 4 bases; junction bases outside the gene matches: 11. The CDR3 length is 15 residues. CDR3 nucleotide sequence: TGCGCCAGCAGCACTTGGGTAGGGGGCTCGTACGAGCAGTACTTC. Translation gives CASSTWVGGSYEQYF.

This clonotype came up a few times. V usage is TRBV29-1 and J usage is TRBJ2-2; D is ambiguous. CDR3 length: 13 amino acids. V shed 3 bases and J shed 3 bases, with 8 bases lying between them. CDR1 and CDR2 (germline): SQVTM, ANQGSEA. The CDR3 bases are TGCAGCGTTGATACTCCTTACACCGGGGAGCTGTTTTTT. Translation: CSVDTPYTGELFF.

The chain employs TRBV20-1 and TRBJ2-7; TRBD1 agrees at 11 bases. CDR3 length equals 14 residues. Trimming removed 4 bases from V and 7 bases from J; junction bases left unmatched: 9. Per germline, CDR1 DFQATT and CDR2 SNEGSKA (reference sequence). CDR3 nucleotides: TGCAGTGCTATAGGACAGGGGGCATTTCAGGAGCAGTACTTC. This gives the protein CSAIGQGAFQEQYF.

The V gene is TRBV7-3, the J gene TRBJ2-1; 8 nucleotides line up with TRBD2. The CDR3 totals 14 residues. V trimming: 4 bases; J trimming: 12 bases; junction bases outside the gene matches: 11. CDR1 and CDR2 (germline): SGHTA, FQGTGA. In DNA form, the CDR3 reads TGTGCCAGCAGCTCGCCGGGACTAGGTAACGGGCAGTTCTTC. Translating it yields CASSSPGLGNGQFF.

The CDR3 region has the DNA TGTGCCAGCAGCCTAGGAACCTCTGGAAACACCATATATTTT. Its translation is CASSLGTSGNTIYF. The chain joins TRBV7-2 to TRBJ1-3; D ambiguous. Germline V CDR1 and CDR2: SGHTA, FQGNSA. This CDR3 comprises 14 residues. The V gene lost 5 bases and the J gene lost 0 bases, with 8 bases spanning the gap.

The rearrangement uses TRBV7-9 and TRBJ2-3; 7 bases fit TRBD1. The junction had 0 bases not matched to a gene; V was cut back by 2 bases and J by 1 base. The CDR3 is 14 residues long. CDR1 and CDR2 (germline): SEHNR, FQNEAQ (reference sequence). In DNA, the CDR3 is TGTGCCAGCAGCTTAAGGGGGCGCACAGATACGCAGTATTTT. As protein: CASSLRGRTDTQYF.

The CDR3 coding sequence is TGTGCCAGCAGCCTAGGGAGGGAAGATACGCAGTATTTT. Residues: CASSLGREDTQYF. J is TRBJ2-3 and V is TRBV7-2, with 7 bases identical to TRBD2. Germline lookup yields CDR1 SGHTA and CDR2 FQGNSA. Losses at the gene ends were 5 bases for V and 5 bases for J; bases not matched to a gene: 4. This CDR3 comprises 13 residues.

Turning to this clonotype: The junction shows a germline mismatch at one end, possibly a read error. The chain couples TRBV20-1 to TRBJ1-2; 8 positions match TRBD1. This CDR3 region has 13 residues. CDR1 and CDR2 from the germline V gene are DFQATT and SNEGSKA (reference sequence). The CDR3 bases are TGCAGTGCTAGAGCCGGGACAGGACTCGGCTATACCTTC. Its translation is CSARAGTGLGYTF.

This clonotype has a handful of counts. The genes are TRBV7-9 and TRBJ2-5; D is possibly TRBD2 (6 bases). From germline, CDR1 is SEHNR and CDR2 FQNEAQ (reference sequence). Trimming left V 7 bases short and J 2 bases short, with 11 bases between. The CDR3 runs 13 residues. CDR3 in DNA: TGTGCCAGCACCCCGGGGGTTCAAGAGACCCAGTACTTC. Residues: CASTPGVQETQYF.